This passage covers 5 T cell receptor beta chains from one sample sequenced in a study of T cells in women clearing cervical HPV infection (dated by TCRdb to the late 2010s). Receptors were amplified or captured by the immunoSEQ multiplex PCR assay. Held by TCRdb, this immuneACCESS table contains in-frame sequences only and omits some clones. Under half of the omission traces to an unresolved V gene where checked; the cause of the rest is unknown. This sample's table carries 40,000 to 55,000 clones. In total, the top ten clones hold about 0.94% of the sample. Sequencing input: blood buffy coat. The receptor set was obtained from a woman between 18 and 75 years old with a cervical HPV16 infection that either progressed to CIN3+ or cleared (not recorded which).

As for this clone: The read falls 3 residues short of the CDR3 end, and the missing part is taken from the germline J gene. The chain couples TRBV28 to TRBJ2-3, with 7 nucleotides matching TRBD1. CDR1 MDHEN and CDR2 SYDVKM come from the germline V gene. The CDR3 has 18 residues. V trimming: 5 bases; J trimming: 2 bases; junction bases outside the gene matches: 16. CDR3 bases read: TGTGCCAGCAGTACTGACAGGGATCGGCTCCAAAACACAGATACG. Its protein product is CASSTDRDRLQNTDT. The full-length CDR3 reads as CASSTDRDRLQNTDTQYF.

As for this clone: With the read ending 3 residues before the CDR3 end, the germline J gene is used to fill in that end. The rearrangement links TRBV28 to TRBJ2-7; D may be TRBD1 (6 bases). Trimming cost V 6 bases and J 4 bases, with 13 bases left between them. Germline V gene sequence: CDR1 MDHEN, CDR2 SYDVKM. This CDR3 is built from 13 residues. Partial CDR3 DNA: TGTGCCAGCAGCTCAGGGGCGCCATACGAG. It translates to CASSSGAPYE. The CDR3 reads in full as CASSSGAPYEQYF.

Worth noting for this clone: The CDR3 is cut off 3 residues early in the read; its end comes from the germline J gene. The rearrangement uses TRBV6-4 and TRBJ2-7; the D is unclear. Germline V gives CDR1 MRHNA, CDR2 SNTAGT. Trimming pared 10 bases from V and 0 bases from J, leaving 13 bases between. The CDR3 is made up of 13 amino acids. The covered CDR3 bases are TGTGCCAACAAAGTCAGAAGCTCCTACGAG. Amino acid sequence: CANKVRSSYE. The full CDR3 sequence reads CANKVRSSYEQYF.

Of note for this clone: The missing CDR3 end, 3 residues past where the read stops, is filled in from the germline J gene. The rearrangement links TRBV13 to TRBJ1-1, with a tentative D call TRBD1 (5 bases). The CDR3 contains 15 residues. The germline V gene has CDR1 PRHDT and CDR2 FYEKMQ (reference sequence). Trimming stripped 1 base from V and 4 bases from J, with 13 bases between. The CDR3 here is CASSLERGVVTEAFF. The DNA read from the CDR3 is TGTGCCAGCAGCTTAGAGCGAGGGGTAGTCACTGAA. Supplemented by reference TRBV13 and TRBJ1-1, the full variable domain reads AAGVIQSPRHLIKEKRETATLKCYPIPRHDTVYWYQQGPGQDPQFLISFYEKMQSDKGSIPDRFSAQQFSDYHSELNMSSLELGDSALYFCASSLERGVVTEAFFGQGTRLTVV.

A word on this clone: The read halts 3 residues ahead of the CDR3 end, with the missing end drawn from the germline J gene. The genes are TRBV2 and TRBJ1-2, with D hard to call. Per the germline V gene, CDR1 is SNHLY and CDR2 is FYNNEI. The CDR3 is made up of 14 amino acids. The V end was cut by 3 bases, the J end by 4 bases, with 12 bases between. The DNA read from the CDR3 is TGTGCCAGCAGTGATAGGGTGGATGGCTATGGC. Translated, it gives CASSDRVDGYG. The CDR3, in full, reads CASSDRVDGYGYTF. Drawing the rest from reference TRBV2 and TRBJ1-2, the complete variable domain is EPEVTQTPSHQVTQMGQEVILRCVPISNHLYFYWYRQILGQKVEFLVSFYNNEISEKSEIFDDQFSVERPDGSNFTLKIRSTKLEDSAMYFCASSDRVDGYGYTFGSGTRLTVV.